The present TCR beta chain was sequenced within a study of cytomegalovirus exposure and HLA in healthy donors. As for the study in general: Researchers previously reported finding 100 million or so unique TCR beta sequences from roughly 170 million T cells.

On this clone: Its antigen is still unknown.

Study-wide points: Most TCR sequences showed up rarely, but some public TCRs showed up in many donors. Several top significant clusters appeared, in a later analysis, to be linked to common viral pathogens.

The CDR3 is 16 amino acids. CDR1 MDHEN and CDR2 SYDVKM come from the germline V gene. Trimming cost V 2 bases and J 0 bases; bases outside gene matches: 5. PCR was performed using 60 Vbeta and 13 Jbeta primers. Profiled with immunoSEQ multiplex PCR; TCRdb holds only in-frame clones, not every one. The listing records 55,000 to 85,000 clones. Those who donated were healthy bone marrow donors. The sequence was obtained from a woman aged 25 to 39 in good health and CMV-seronegative. The genes are TRBV28 and TRBJ2-7; 9 positions match TRBD2. Sequencing input: PBMCs. In DNA, the CDR3 is TGTGCCAGCAGTTTAGGGCTAGCGGGGAGCTCCTACGAGCAGTACTTC. Protein: CASSLGLAGSSYEQYF.